A single sample gave rise to the 6 T cell receptor beta chains below, sequenced in a study of synovial regulatory T cells in juvenile arthritis. Each patient with active arthritis gave synovial fluid along with matched peripheral blood. Produced via immunoSEQ multiplex PCR; TCRdb's table is partial and in-frame only. Its table records roughly 2,800 clones. Sequenced input: Treg cells from the synovium. The receptors were sampled from a donor younger than 30 with juvenile idiopathic arthritis.

This chain links TRBV18 with TRBJ1-4. The CDR3 is 15 residues long. A DNA sequence was not provided. Germline CDR1 is KGHSH and CDR2 is LQKENI. The CDR3 protein is CASSPYSATNEKLFF.

The chain employs TRBV2 and TRBJ1-4; TCRdb outputs TRBD1, but without DNA this stays unchecked. Germline assignment: CDR1 SNHLY and CDR2 FYNNEI. This CDR3 is 16 amino acids long. This entry has no DNA. The CDR3 sequence: CASSEAGAYRGEKLFF.

The genes are TRBV5-6 and TRBJ2-7; the TCRdb D gene call, TRBD2, has no DNA to confirm it. CDR3 length: 15 amino acids. No DNA accompanies this entry. Per the germline V gene, CDR1 is SGHDT and CDR2 is YYEEEE. Here the CDR3 reads CASSFSSSKSYEQYF.

V is TRBV30 and J is TRBJ1-6. The length of the CDR3 is 13 residues. The DNA is unrecorded. Germline-derived CDR1 and CDR2 are GTSNPN and SVGIG (reference sequence). This CDR3 reads CAWASSYNSPLHF.

Here the CDR3 reads CASSSVNQPQHF. The rearrangement uses TRBV6-5 and TRBJ1-5. The CDR3 is 12 amino acids. DNA for this receptor is not on file. Looked up from germline, CDR1 is MNHEY and CDR2 is SVGAGI.

The chain uses TRBV5-5 and TRBJ2-2; TCRdb returns TRBD2, unconfirmable since there is no DNA. This CDR3 region has 15 residues. The DNA is not on file. Per germline, CDR1 SGHKS and CDR2 YYEKEE (reference sequence). CDR3 amino acids: CASSLTSGNTGELFF.